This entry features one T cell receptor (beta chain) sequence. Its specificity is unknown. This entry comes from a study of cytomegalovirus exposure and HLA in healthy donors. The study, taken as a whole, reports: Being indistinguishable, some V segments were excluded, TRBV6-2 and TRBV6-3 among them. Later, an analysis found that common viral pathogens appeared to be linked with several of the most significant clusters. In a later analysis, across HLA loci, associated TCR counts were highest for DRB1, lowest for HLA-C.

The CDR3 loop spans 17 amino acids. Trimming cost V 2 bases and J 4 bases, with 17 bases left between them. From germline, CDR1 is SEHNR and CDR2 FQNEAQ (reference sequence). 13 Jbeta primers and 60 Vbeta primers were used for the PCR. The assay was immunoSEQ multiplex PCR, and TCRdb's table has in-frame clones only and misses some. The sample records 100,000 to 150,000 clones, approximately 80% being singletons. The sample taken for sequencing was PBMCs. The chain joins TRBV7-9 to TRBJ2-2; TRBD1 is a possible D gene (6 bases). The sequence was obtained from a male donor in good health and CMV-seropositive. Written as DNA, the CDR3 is TGTGCCAGCAGCTTACCAAGACAACAGGGAATCACCGGGGAGCTGTTTTTT. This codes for CASSLPRQQGITGELFF.